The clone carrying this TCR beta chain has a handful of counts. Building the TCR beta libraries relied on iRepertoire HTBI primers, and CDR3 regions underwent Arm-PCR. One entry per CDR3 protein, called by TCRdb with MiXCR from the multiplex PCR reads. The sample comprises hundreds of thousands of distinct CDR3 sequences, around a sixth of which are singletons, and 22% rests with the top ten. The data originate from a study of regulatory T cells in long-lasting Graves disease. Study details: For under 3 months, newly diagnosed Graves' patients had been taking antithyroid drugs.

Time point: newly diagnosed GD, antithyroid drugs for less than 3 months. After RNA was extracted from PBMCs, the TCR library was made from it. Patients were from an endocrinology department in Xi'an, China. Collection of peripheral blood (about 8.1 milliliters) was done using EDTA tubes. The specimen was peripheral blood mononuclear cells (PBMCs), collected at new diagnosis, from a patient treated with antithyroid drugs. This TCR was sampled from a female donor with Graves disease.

The CDR3 loop is CASSYSGAGRDEQYF. CDR3 nucleotide sequence: TGTGCCAGCAGTTACTCGGGGGCAGGGAGGGATGAGCAGTACTTC. J is TRBJ2-7 and V is TRBV6-2 or TRBV6-3; possible D gene TRBD2, 7 bases. The germline V gene encodes CDR1 MNHEY and CDR2 SVGEGT. V shed 0 bases and J shed 7 bases, with 16 bases lying between them. The length of the CDR3 is 15 residues.